The clone carrying this T cell receptor (beta chain) has only a few counts. Researchers tagged individual cDNA molecules with unique molecular identifiers. Via MiXCR, TCRdb re-called the 5' RACE reads, giving one row per CDR3 protein. The sample includes 60,000 or so distinct CDR3 sequences, approximately 10% of them seen just once. The data are from a study of early T cells in non-severe SARS-CoV-2 infection. CDR1 is MNHNS and CDR2 is SASEGT in the germline V gene. CDR3 size: 11 residues. Trimming stripped 8 bases from V and 8 bases from J, with 12 bases between. Sequencing input: whole blood. The clonotype comes from an adult who was a healthcare worker with PCR-confirmed SARS-CoV-2 infection or an uninfected control (not recorded which). This chain links TRBV6-1 with TRBJ1-2; perhaps TRBD1 as D (5 bases). CDR3 sequence reads: CASWAGRGYTF. The CDR3 DNA reads as TGTGCCAGCTGGGCGGGGCGCGGCTACACCTTC.